This T cell receptor (beta chain) was obtained from a study of CD8 T cells in ankylosing spondylitis. This clonotype has ten or more counts. V dropped 4 bases and J dropped 5 bases, with 14 bases sitting between them. The length of the CDR3 is 14 residues. MiXCR, run by TCRdb on the 5' RACE reads, gives a single entry per CDR3 protein. The repertoire holds approximately 250,000 distinct CDR3 sequences, with approximately 8% as singletons. This chain uses TRBV12-3 or TRBV12-4 with TRBJ1-1; TRBD1 might be the D (5 bases). The sample consisted of blood, either unsorted or a sorted T cell fraction (not recorded which). The sequence derives from a female donor with ankylosing spondylitis or in good health (not recorded which). CDR3 residues: CASSSLGGGTEAFF. The DNA for the CDR3 is TGTGCCAGCAGTTCCCTTGGGGGAGGGACTGAAGCTTTCTTT.